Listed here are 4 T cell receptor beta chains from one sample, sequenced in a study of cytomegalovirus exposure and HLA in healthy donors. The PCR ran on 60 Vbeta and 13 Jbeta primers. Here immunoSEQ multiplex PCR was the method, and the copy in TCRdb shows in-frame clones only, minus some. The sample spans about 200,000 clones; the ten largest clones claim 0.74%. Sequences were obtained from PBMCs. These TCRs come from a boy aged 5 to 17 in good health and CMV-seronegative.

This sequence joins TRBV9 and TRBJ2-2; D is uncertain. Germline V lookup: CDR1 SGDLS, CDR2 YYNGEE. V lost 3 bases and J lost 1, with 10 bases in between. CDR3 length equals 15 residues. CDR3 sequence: CASSAADKNTGELFF. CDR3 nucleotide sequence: TGTGCCAGCAGCGCCGCAGACAAGAACACCGGGGAGCTGTTTTTT.

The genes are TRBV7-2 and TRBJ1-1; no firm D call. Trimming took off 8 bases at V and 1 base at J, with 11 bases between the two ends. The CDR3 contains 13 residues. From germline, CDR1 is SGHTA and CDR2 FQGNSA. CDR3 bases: TGTGCCAGCGGCGCGGTAAGGAACACTGAAGCTTTCTTT. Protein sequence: CASGAVRNTEAFF.

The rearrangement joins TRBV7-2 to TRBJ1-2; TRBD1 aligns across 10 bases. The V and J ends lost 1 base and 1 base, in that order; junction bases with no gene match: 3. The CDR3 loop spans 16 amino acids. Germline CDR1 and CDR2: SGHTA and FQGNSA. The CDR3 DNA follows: TGTGCCAGCAGCTTAGTGGGACAGGGGAATAACTATGGCTACACCTTC. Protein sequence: CASSLVGQGNNYGYTF.

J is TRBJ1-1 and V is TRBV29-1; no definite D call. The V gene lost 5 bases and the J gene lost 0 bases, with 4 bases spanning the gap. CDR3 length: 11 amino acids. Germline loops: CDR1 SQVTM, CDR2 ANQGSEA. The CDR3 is CSVNLNTEAFF. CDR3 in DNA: TGCAGCGTTAACTTGAACACTGAAGCTTTCTTT.